Listed below are T cell receptor beta chains from one sample, sequenced in a study of blood T cell repertoires in COVID-19. The assay was immunoSEQ multiplex PCR, and TCRdb's table has in-frame clones only and misses some. The sample shows approximately 120,000 clones, about 87% of them seen only once. Sequencing used peripheral blood. These receptors originate from a human donor in a cohort sampled during active COVID-19. The CDR3 runs from the conserved cysteine through the conserved F or W. The D gene is left open where the match is weak. The size of a clone is reported for some rows only, either as once, few or many, or as a class for expanded clones.

v_gene: TRBV7-3; d_gene: .; j_gene: TRBJ2-1; abundance: .; CDR3nt: TGTGCCAGCAGCTTGGACAGCTCCTACAATGAGCAGTTCTTC; CDR3aa: CASSLDSSYNEQFF
v_gene: TRBV29-1; d_gene: .; j_gene: TRBJ2-3; abundance: .; CDR3nt: TGCAGCGTCGCAGGGGGGCAGGGAGCAGATACGCAGTATTTT; CDR3aa: CSVAGGQGADTQYF
v_gene: TRBV7-3; d_gene: .; j_gene: TRBJ2-1; abundance: once; CDR3nt: TGTGCCAGCAGCTTACCCCCCACTAGTAAGCAGTTCTTC; CDR3aa: CASSLPPTSKQFF
v_gene: TRBV7-8; d_gene: .; j_gene: TRBJ2-7; abundance: .; CDR3nt: TGTGCCAGCAGCGTAGGGACAAACCCCACGGGCTCCTACGAGCAGTACTTC; CDR3aa: CASSVGTNPTGSYEQYF
v_gene: TRBV7-9; d_gene: TRBD1; j_gene: TRBJ1-1; abundance: few; CDR3nt: TGTGCCAGCAGCGCCCAGGGGGACGCGAACACTGAAGCTTTCTTT; CDR3aa: CASSAQGDANTEAFF
v_gene: TRBV25-1; d_gene: TRBD1; j_gene: TRBJ1-1; abundance: .; CDR3nt: TGTGCCAGCATCTCGGACAGGCCGAACACTGAAGCTTTCTTT; CDR3aa: CASISDRPNTEAFF
v_gene: TRBV11-2; d_gene: .; j_gene: TRBJ2-3; abundance: .; CDR3nt: TGTGCCAGCAGCCCAATAAGAGGGCTCGCAGATACGCAGTATTTT; CDR3aa: CASSPIRGLADTQYF
v_gene: TRBV5-1; d_gene: TRBD1; j_gene: TRBJ2-7; abundance: .; CDR3nt: TGCGCCAGCGGCGCAGAGGGGGCTCTGGACGAGCAGTACTTC; CDR3aa: CASGAEGALDEQYF
v_gene: TRBV7-9; d_gene: .; j_gene: TRBJ1-1; abundance: few; CDR3nt: TGTGCCAGCAGCTTCCTCAGGGGAGGGACTGAAGCTTTCTTT; CDR3aa: CASSFLRGGTEAFF
v_gene: TRBV7-3; d_gene: TRBD1; j_gene: TRBJ2-1; abundance: .; CDR3nt: TGTGCCAGCAGCCCCCGGGACAGGGGGGACAATGAGCAGTTCTTC; CDR3aa: CASSPRDRGDNEQFF
v_gene: TRBV6-5; d_gene: TRBD1; j_gene: TRBJ1-6; abundance: .; CDR3nt: TGTGCCAGCAGTACCGACAGGGGTATTAATTCACCCCTCCACTTT; CDR3aa: CASSTDRGINSPLHF
v_gene: TRBV28; d_gene: TRBD2; j_gene: TRBJ2-7; abundance: .; CDR3nt: TGTGCCACCACAGGGGTGGGACTAGCGGGAGAGGAATGGCACGAGCAGTACTTC; CDR3aa: CATTGVGLAGEEWHEQYF
v_gene: TRBV5-6; d_gene: .; j_gene: TRBJ1-2; abundance: .; CDR3nt: TGTGCCAGCAGCCCGAAGCCCACAGGGTATGGAGGCTACACCTTC; CDR3aa: CASSPKPTGYGGYTF
v_gene: TRBV7-9; d_gene: .; j_gene: TRBJ1-6; abundance: .; CDR3nt: TGTGCCAGCAGCCCAACCCGACTACAGCTTAATTCACCCCTCCACTTT; CDR3aa: CASSPTRLQLNSPLHF
v_gene: TRBV3-1/TRBV3-2; d_gene: TRBD2; j_gene: TRBJ2-1; abundance: .; CDR3nt: TGTGCCAGCAGCCCTACGGGACTAGCGCGAAATGAGCAGTTCTTC; CDR3aa: CASSPTGLARNEQFF
v_gene: TRBV6-5; d_gene: .; j_gene: TRBJ1-2; abundance: .; CDR3nt: TGTGCCAGCAGTTACTCACTCCCCGGGGTGAATGGCTACACCTTC; CDR3aa: CASSYSLPGVNGYTF
v_gene: TRBV4-2; d_gene: .; j_gene: TRBJ1-5; abundance: once; CDR3nt: TGTGCCAGCAGCCATTTTGAGTATAATCAGCCCCAGCATTTT; CDR3aa: CASSHFEYNQPQHF
v_gene: TRBV11-2; d_gene: .; j_gene: TRBJ1-1; abundance: .; CDR3nt: TGTGCCAGCAGCTTAAACTGGGGCGGAGAAACTGAAGCTTTCTTT; CDR3aa: CASSLNWGGETEAFF
v_gene: TRBV6-2/TRBV6-3; d_gene: TRBD2; j_gene: TRBJ2-3; abundance: .; CDR3nt: TGTGCCAGCAGTTACCGAGCGGGAGAAACGCAGTATTTT; CDR3aa: CASSYRAGETQYF
v_gene: TRBV28; d_gene: .; j_gene: TRBJ1-3; abundance: .; CDR3nt: TGTGCCAGCAAACCGAGTCTCTCTGGAAACACCATATATTTT; CDR3aa: CASKPSLSGNTIYF
v_gene: TRBV7-9; d_gene: TRBD1; j_gene: TRBJ2-3; abundance: .; CDR3nt: TGTGCCAGCAGCTCAATCGGGACAGGGAGGGCAGATACGCAGTATTTT; CDR3aa: CASSSIGTGRADTQYF
v_gene: TRBV5-1; d_gene: .; j_gene: TRBJ1-2; abundance: .; CDR3nt: TGCGCCAGCAGCCGTGATCCCCTAGACTATGGCTACACCTTC; CDR3aa: CASSRDPLDYGYTF
v_gene: TRBV9; d_gene: TRBD1; j_gene: TRBJ1-1; abundance: .; CDR3nt: TGTGCCAGCAGCGTGGGATTGGGACAGATGAACACTGAAGCTTTCTTT; CDR3aa: CASSVGLGQMNTEAFF
v_gene: TRBV7-9; d_gene: .; j_gene: TRBJ2-1; abundance: .; CDR3nt: TGTGCCAGCAGCTTAGACGGACAGATCCAGTTCTTC; CDR3aa: CASSLDGQIQFF
v_gene: TRBV6-5; d_gene: TRBD1; j_gene: TRBJ1-2; abundance: .; CDR3nt: TGTGCCAGCAGCAGATTGGGGACAGGGCTTTTTGGCTACACCTTC; CDR3aa: CASSRLGTGLFGYTF
v_gene: TRBV24-1; d_gene: .; j_gene: TRBJ2-3; abundance: .; CDR3nt: TGTGCCACCAGTGATTACGACAGCCCTAGCACAGATACGCAGTATTTT; CDR3aa: CATSDYDSPSTDTQYF
v_gene: TRBV10-3; d_gene: .; j_gene: TRBJ2-6; abundance: .; CDR3nt: TGTGCCATCAGTGAGTCGACAGGCAACTCTGGGGCCAACGTCCTGACTTTC; CDR3aa: CAISESTGNSGANVLTF
v_gene: TRBV12-5; d_gene: .; j_gene: TRBJ1-1; abundance: .; CDR3nt: TGTGCTAGTGGGCGGGAGATTGAAGCTTTCTTT; CDR3aa: CASGREIEAFF
v_gene: TRBV5-6; d_gene: .; j_gene: TRBJ1-2; abundance: .; CDR3nt: TGTGCCAGCAGCCCAGACCCCAGGCGAGCTAACTATGGCTACACCTTC; CDR3aa: CASSPDPRRANYGYTF
v_gene: TRBV10-3; d_gene: TRBD1; j_gene: TRBJ1-5; abundance: .; CDR3nt: TGTGCCATCAGGAGGACAGGGGAATTGGGTCAGCCCCAGCATTTT; CDR3aa: CAIRRTGELGQPQHF
v_gene: TRBV19; d_gene: TRBD1; j_gene: TRBJ2-5; abundance: .; CDR3nt: TGTGCCAGTAGTGACAGGGGCCATTTCCAAGAGACCCAGTACTTC; CDR3aa: CASSDRGHFQETQYF
v_gene: TRBV27; d_gene: .; j_gene: TRBJ2-7; abundance: .; CDR3nt: TGTGCCAGCAATTGGCGGAATAACGTCTACGAGCAGTACTTC; CDR3aa: CASNWRNNVYEQYF
v_gene: TRBV28; d_gene: .; j_gene: TRBJ1-2; abundance: .; CDR3nt: TGTGCCAGCAGTTTTCACAGAAACTATGGCTACACCTTC; CDR3aa: CASSFHRNYGYTF
v_gene: TRBV14; d_gene: .; j_gene: TRBJ2-3; abundance: .; CDR3nt: TGTGCCAGCAGCCACAACGCAGCGGGTGGACAACTCTTCACAGATACGCAGTATTTT; CDR3aa: CASSHNAAGGQLFTDTQYF
v_gene: TRBV5-1; d_gene: TRBD1; j_gene: TRBJ1-2; abundance: .; CDR3nt: TGCGCCAGCAGCGGGGATGACAGGGGAGCTAACTATGGCTACACCTTC; CDR3aa: CASSGDDRGANYGYTF
v_gene: TRBV12-3/TRBV12-4; d_gene: .; j_gene: TRBJ1-2; abundance: .; CDR3nt: TGTGCCAGCAGTTTGGCCCTCTATGGCTACACCTTC; CDR3aa: CASSLALYGYTF
v_gene: TRBV19; d_gene: TRBD2; j_gene: TRBJ2-1; abundance: .; CDR3nt: TGTGCCAGTAGTATCCGGTTGCTTGCGGGGGGCGCCTACAATGAGCAGTTCTTC; CDR3aa: CASSIRLLAGGAYNEQFF
v_gene: TRBV5-6; d_gene: TRBD1; j_gene: TRBJ2-1; abundance: .; CDR3nt: TGTGCCAGCAGCTGGGGGACAGGGATGGGTGAGCAGTTCTTC; CDR3aa: CASSWGTGMGEQFF
v_gene: TRBV7-2; d_gene: TRBD2; j_gene: TRBJ2-2; abundance: once; CDR3nt: TGTGCCAGCAGCTTCGGGACTACCACCGGGGAGCTGTTTTTT; CDR3aa: CASSFGTTTGELFF
v_gene: TRBV6-5; d_gene: TRBD1; j_gene: TRBJ1-2; abundance: .; CDR3nt: TGTGCCAGCAGCTTCCGGGCAGGGGGCTATGGCTACACCTTC; CDR3aa: CASSFRAGGYGYTF
v_gene: TRBV18; d_gene: .; j_gene: TRBJ2-5; abundance: .; CDR3nt: TGTGCCAGCTCACCGATCGGTCCCGGGTCGCAAGAGACCCAGTACTTC; CDR3aa: CASSPIGPGSQETQYF
v_gene: TRBV25-1; d_gene: TRBD2; j_gene: TRBJ2-1; abundance: .; CDR3nt: TGTGCCAGCAGTGAGGGGGGGCTAGCGGGAGGAGTAAGGGTCTTC; CDR3aa: CASSEGGLAGGVRVF
v_gene: TRBV12-3/TRBV12-4; d_gene: TRBD2; j_gene: TRBJ2-1; abundance: .; CDR3nt: TGTGCCAGCACTAGCGGGAGTCGGAGTGAGCAGTTCTTC; CDR3aa: CASTSGSRSEQFF
v_gene: TRBV19; d_gene: .; j_gene: TRBJ1-1; abundance: .; CDR3nt: TGTGCCAGTAGTTTAGGAGGACATCCGAACACTGAAGCTTTCTTT; CDR3aa: CASSLGGHPNTEAFF
v_gene: TRBV21-1; d_gene: .; j_gene: TRBJ2-5; abundance: .; CDR3nt: TGTGCCAGCAGCGACGAGGCCTCCCCAAAGGTGGAGACCCAGTACTTC; CDR3aa: CASSDEASPKVETQYF